One sample yielded the 20 T cell receptor beta chains listed below, sequenced in a study of shared clonotypes between healthy human individuals. This table comes from immunoSEQ multiplex PCR, and its TCRdb copy is limited to in-frame clones, with some not included. Among around 1.1 million clones listed, around 82% were seen once. The sample comprised memory CD4+ T cells from PBMCs. Sample subset: CD45RA-negative fraction. These receptors were taken from a man younger than 35 in good health. Some clones in this sample may be carry-over from other donors' samples.

The chain couples TRBV5-6 to TRBJ2-5; D is unclear. With 4 bases removed from V and 3 bases from J, the gap between germline ends came to 16 bases. The CDR3 runs to 15 residues. Germline V gives CDR1 SGHDT, CDR2 YYEEEE. The CDR3 reads CASSPVWAREETQYF. In DNA, the CDR3 is TGTGCCAGCAGCCCGGTCTGGGCGCGAGAAGAGACCCAGTACTTC.

This clone has only one observation. The V gene is TRBV15, the J gene TRBJ1-2; D unclear. The length of the CDR3 is 13 residues. Trimming shortened V by 1 base and J by 7 bases, and 10 bases separated the two germline ends. CDR1 and CDR2 (germline): LNHNV, YYDKDF (reference sequence). CDR3 nucleotides: TGTGCCACCAGCAGAGGCGGGGTTGGTGGCTACACCTTC. It encodes CATSRGGVGGYTF.

The CDR3 sequence is CASSPPAIPDTQYF. CDR3 bases: TGTGCCAGCTCACCACCGGCGATCCCAGATACGCAGTATTTT. This chain uses TRBV18 with TRBJ2-3, with unresolved D. Germline CDR1 is KGHSH and CDR2 is LQKENI. This CDR3 has 14 residues. Trimming left V 0 bases short and J 4 bases short, with 8 bases between. Filled out from reference TRBV18 and TRBJ2-3, the complete variable domain reads NAGVMQNPRHLVRRRGQEARLRCSPMKGHSHVYWYRQLPEEGLKFMVYLQKENIIDESGMPKERFSAEFPKEGPSILRIQQVVRGDSAAYFCASSPPAIPDTQYFGPGTRLTVL.

Worth noting for this clone: At one end the junction does not follow the germline gene, possibly because of a read error. The chain carries TRBV2 and TRBJ2-5; 11 positions match TRBD2. Germline-derived CDR1 and CDR2 are SNHLY and FYNNEI. The CDR3 is 12 amino acids. CDR3 protein: CASSELAGGIHF. CDR3 coding DNA: TGTGCCAGCAGTGAACTAGCGGGAGGCATTCACTTC. Variable domain in full (rest from reference TRBV2 and TRBJ2-5): EPEVTQTPSHQVTQMGQEVILRCVPISNHLYFYWYRQILGQKVEFLVSFYNNEISEKSEIFDDQFSVERPDGSNFTLKIRSTKLEDSAMYFCASSELAGGIHFGPGTRLLVL.

The rearrangement uses TRBV11-2 and TRBJ2-2; 8 bases fit TRBD1. Germline V CDR1 and CDR2: SGHAT, FQNNGV. The CDR3 contains 16 residues. The V segment lost 5 bases and the J segment 2 bases; nucleotides outside the gene matches: 7. The CDR3: CASSPPGTGNTGELFF. DNA for the CDR3: TGTGCCAGCAGCCCTCCAGGGACAGGAAACACCGGGGAGCTGTTTTTT.

This chain joins TRBV9 and TRBJ2-2; D may be TRBD1 or TRBD2 (5 bases each). The germline V gene encodes CDR1 SGDLS and CDR2 YYNGEE. This CDR3 contains 17 residues. Trimming shortened V by 0 bases and J by 2 bases, and 14 bases separated the two germline ends. This CDR3 is CASSVELGRGNTGELFF. The CDR3 DNA follows: TGTGCCAGCAGCGTAGAACTGGGACGGGGAAACACCGGGGAGCTGTTTTTT.

This chain connects TRBV4-3 to TRBJ2-2, with D maybe TRBD1 (7 bases). Germline CDR1 is LGHNA and CDR2 is YSLEER. Trimming left V 3 bases short and J 6 bases short, with 14 bases between. CDR3 length equals 15 residues. The CDR3 coding sequence is TGCGCCAGCAGCCAGGACACAGGGGAGGCCGGGGAGCTGTTTTTT. It codes for CASSQDTGEAGELFF.

J is TRBJ1-1 and V is TRBV19, with a weak D call TRBD1 (5 bases). With 7 bases removed from V and 4 bases from J, the gap between germline ends came to 16 bases. Germline CDR1 is LNHDA and CDR2 is SQIVND (reference sequence). The CDR3 extends over 14 amino acids. This CDR3 reads CASTVRQGSTEAFF. For the CDR3, the DNA is TGTGCCAGTACCGTGAGGCAGGGCTCCACTGAAGCTTTCTTT.

The rearrangement uses TRBV20-1 and TRBJ2-5; D is perhaps TRBD1 or TRBD2 (5 bases each). With 1 base removed from V and 13 bases from J, the gap between germline ends came to 13 bases. Germline V gives CDR1 DFQATT, CDR2 SNEGSKA (reference sequence). There are 11 residues in the CDR3. The CDR3 protein is CSARVQEAVYF. The CDR3 nucleotides are TGCAGTGCTAGAGTACAGGAGGCGGTGTACTTC.

V is TRBV4-1 and J is TRBJ1-5; no firm D call. V lost 4 bases to trimming and J lost 4 bases, with 11 bases between them. This CDR3 is 14 amino acids long. CDR1 is MGHRA and CDR2 is YSYEKL in the germline V gene. CDR3: CASSPIMGNQPQHF. In nucleotides, the CDR3 is TGCGCCAGCAGCCCGATAATGGGTAATCAGCCCCAGCATTTT.

The CDR3 is CSVGTTGGYEQYF. In DNA form, the CDR3 reads TGCAGCGTTGGAACGACAGGGGGTTACGAGCAGTACTTC. V and J are TRBV29-1 and TRBJ2-7; 9 bases are shared with TRBD1. The trim removed 4 bases at V and 4 bases at J, leaving 5 bases unmatched. The CDR3 is 13 residues long. Germline V CDR1 and CDR2: SQVTM, ANQGSEA.

V and J are TRBV2 and TRBJ2-7, with D possibly being TRBD2 (6 bases). CDR1 and CDR2 (germline): SNHLY, FYNNEI. This CDR3 spans 15 amino acids. V was pared by 7 bases and J by 6 bases, with 22 bases between. The CDR3 region is CASTTSRGRTSEQYF. CDR3 sequence (DNA): TGTGCCAGCACCACCTCCCGGGGGAGGACCTCCGAGCAGTACTTC.

This chain connects TRBV6-1 to TRBJ2-7; 7 bases match TRBD1. Germline trimming cut 1 base from V and 7 bases from J; bases unmatched to any gene: 10. This CDR3 is 15 amino acids long. Per the germline V gene, CDR1 is MNHNS and CDR2 is SASEGT. DNA for the CDR3: TGTGCCAGCAGTGAAGTTTGGGACAGCCCCGAGGAGCAGTACTTC. It yields the protein CASSEVWDSPEEQYF.

The chain links TRBV27 to TRBJ2-7; TRBD2 matches 9 bases. The germline gives CDR1 MNHEY, CDR2 SMNVEV (reference sequence). V was clipped by 6 bases and J by 4 bases; unmatched bases: 13. The CDR3 totals 16 residues. The CDR3 sequence is CASSLTSGGPPYEQYF. In DNA, the CDR3 is TGTGCCAGCAGCCTGACTAGCGGAGGGCCTCCTTACGAGCAGTACTTC.

V gene TRBV7-4 combines with J gene TRBJ1-1; D possibly corresponds to TRBD1 (6 bases). The CDR3 runs to 16 residues. Germline V gene data show CDR1 as SGHVT and CDR2 as SQSDAQ. V lost 1 base and J 6 bases, leaving 18 bases between the germline ends. The CDR3 coding sequence is TGTGCCAGCAGCTTAGGACACTACAGGGCACGCCCTGAAGCTTTCTTT. Protein sequence: CASSLGHYRARPEAFF. Full variable domain (rest looked up from reference TRBV7-4 and TRBJ1-1): GAGVSQSPRYKVAKRGRDVALRCDSISGHVTLYWYRQTLGQGSEVLTYSQSDAQRDKSGRPSGRFSAERPERSVSTLKIQRTEQGDSAVYLCASSLGHYRARPEAFFGQGTRLTVV.

The V and J genes are TRBV11-2 and TRBJ2-5; weak D call: TRBD2 (5 bases). The V end lost 5 bases, the J end lost 0 bases, and 16 bases lay between the germline ends. Germline V gene sequence: CDR1 SGHAT, CDR2 FQNNGV. The CDR3 runs to 16 residues. For the CDR3, the DNA is TGTGCCAGCAGCCGAGCGGCCGGCCGTTACCAAGAGACCCAGTACTTC. Its protein is CASSRAAGRYQETQYF.

The chain carries TRBV5-1 and TRBJ2-7; D possibly corresponds to TRBD2 (5 bases). The CDR3 length is 11 residues. Germline V gives CDR1 SGHRS, CDR2 YFSETQ. Between the trimmed V and J ends, which lost 4 bases and 7 bases, there was a span of 9 bases. The chain's CDR3 is CASSPEREQYF. CDR3 DNA: TGCGCCAGCAGCCCAGAGCGGGAGCAGTACTTC.

In DNA, the CDR3 is TGCAGCGTTGAGGACACAGGGGGCAGGCAAGAGACCCAGTACTTC. This encodes CSVEDTGGRQETQYF. The rearrangement links TRBV29-1 to TRBJ2-5; 9 bases fit TRBD1. Germline V gene data show CDR1 as SQVTM and CDR2 as ANQGSEA. This CDR3 is 15 amino acids long. The V segment lost 3 bases and the J segment 2 bases; nucleotides outside the gene matches: 7.

This chain joins TRBV10-1 and TRBJ2-2; D gene ambiguous. Trimming left V 4 bases short and J 7 bases short, with 7 bases between. In germline, CDR1 is WNHNN, CDR2 SYGVQD (reference sequence). This CDR3 has 12 residues. The DNA for the CDR3 is TGCGCCAGCAGTGGAAAAGGCGGGGAGCTGTTTTTT. Translating it yields CASSGKGGELFF.

This clone was observed a single time. The chain is built from TRBV5-1 and TRBJ1-2; D is uncertain. The CDR3 has 13 residues. Trimming removed 0 bases at V and 7 bases at J, with 10 bases between. CDR1 is SGHRS and CDR2 is YFSETQ in the germline V gene. The CDR3 is CASSLEPELGYTF. As DNA, the CDR3 is TGCGCCAGCAGCTTGGAACCTGAACTTGGCTACACCTTC.